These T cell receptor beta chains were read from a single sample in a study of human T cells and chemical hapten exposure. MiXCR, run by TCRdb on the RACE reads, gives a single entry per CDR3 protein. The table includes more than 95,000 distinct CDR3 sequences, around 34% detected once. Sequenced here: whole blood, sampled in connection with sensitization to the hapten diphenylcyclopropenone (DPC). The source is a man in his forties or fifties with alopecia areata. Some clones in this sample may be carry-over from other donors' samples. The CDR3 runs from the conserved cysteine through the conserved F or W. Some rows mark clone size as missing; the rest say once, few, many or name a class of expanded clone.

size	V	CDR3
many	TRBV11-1	CASSLDRAREQYF
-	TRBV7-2	CASSLALIRSGNTIYF
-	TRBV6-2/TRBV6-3	CASRPGGPGEQFF
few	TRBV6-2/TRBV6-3	CASSPSGRSSYEQYF
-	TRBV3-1	CASSYRNEQFF
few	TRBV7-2	CASSYGLASEQYF
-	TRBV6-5	CASSYSIGQGYGYTF
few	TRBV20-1	CSARLLAGGPYNEQFF
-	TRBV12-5	CASGLDGTDTEAFF
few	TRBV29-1	CSGTWRGRTDTQYF
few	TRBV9	CASSVGPSGNNEQFF
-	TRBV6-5	CASSTTRERREQYF
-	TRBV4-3	CASSQDWLAGGGTYNEQFF
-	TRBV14	CASSQIAGAPYEQYF
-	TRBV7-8	CASSPFYRGPKQETQYF
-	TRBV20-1	CSARFRSGSRTGELFF
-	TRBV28	CASSLVSGGTDTQYF
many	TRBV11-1	CASSLLAGVTDTQYF
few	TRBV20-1	CSARDGTSGPDTQYF
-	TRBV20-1	CSALAGGSGETQYF
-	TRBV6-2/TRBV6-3	CASSYREEQYF
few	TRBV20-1	CSARDNSGTATTGGPQHF
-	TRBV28	CASSRPHNEQFF
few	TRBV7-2	CASSALSSTDTQYF
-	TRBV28	CASSLPTGYSGNTIYF
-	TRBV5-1	CASSLGQGFNTIYF
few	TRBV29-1	CSVGGSGTSGRTQETQYF
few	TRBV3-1	CASSPSLAGGLQFF
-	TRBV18	CASSPRGLAGAVNEQFF
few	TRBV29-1	CSVRGGENTGELFF
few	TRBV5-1	CASSFSSRQGVEQFF
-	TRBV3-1	CASSLRRLDTQYF
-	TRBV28	CASSKVRGLAKNIQYF
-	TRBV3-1	CASSPSGRRNEQFF
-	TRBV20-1	CSARKFGQGGTDTQYF
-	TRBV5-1	CASSSDGAYQETQYF
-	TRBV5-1	CASSAGKETQYF